The source of this TCR beta chain is a study of cytomegalovirus exposure and HLA in healthy donors. For the study at large: HLA-typed donors contributed 65 million to 85 million unique TCRs, which were held in an early data release.

Study-level findings and limits: Cytomegalovirus-associated TCR beta chains were listed, numbering roughly 150. Presence/absence analyses took donor sequencing depth as roughly uniform.

Researchers ran the PCR with 60 Vbeta and 13 Jbeta primers. Assay: immunoSEQ multiplex PCR; the TCRdb copy retains only in-frame clones and omits some. The profile shows around 140,000 clones, approximately 60% of them singletons. The CDR3 covers 15 residues. Germline values: CDR1 SGHRS, CDR2 YFSETQ. V lost 4 bases and J lost 4, with 17 bases in between. Remarks on this clone: Its antigen is not known.

This chain uses TRBV5-1 with TRBJ2-5, with D possibly TRBD2 on 5 matching bases. Sequenced material: PBMCs. This sequence was found in a middle-aged woman in good health and CMV-seronegative. This CDR3 reads CASSLRGPLGETQYF. CDR3 DNA: TGCGCCAGCAGCCTCCGGGGTCCGCTGGGAGAGACCCAGTACTTC. Variable domain in full (rest from reference TRBV5-1 and TRBJ2-5): KAGVTQTPRYLIKTRGQQVTLSCSPISGHRSVSWYQQTPGQGLQFLFEYFSETQRNKGNFPGRFSGRQFSNSRSEMNVSTLELGDSALYLCASSLRGPLGETQYFGPGTRLLVL.